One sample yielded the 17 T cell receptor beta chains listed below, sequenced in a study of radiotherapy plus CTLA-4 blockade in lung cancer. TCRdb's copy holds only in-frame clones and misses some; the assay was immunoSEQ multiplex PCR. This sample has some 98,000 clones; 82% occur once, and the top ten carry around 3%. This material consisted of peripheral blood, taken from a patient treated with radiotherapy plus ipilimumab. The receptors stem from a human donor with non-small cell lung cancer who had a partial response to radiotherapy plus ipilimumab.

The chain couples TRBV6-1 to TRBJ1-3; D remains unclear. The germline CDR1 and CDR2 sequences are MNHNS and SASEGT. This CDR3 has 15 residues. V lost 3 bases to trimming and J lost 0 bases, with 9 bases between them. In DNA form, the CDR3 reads TGTGCCAGCAGTGACGGAGCGTACTCTGGAAACACCATATATTTT. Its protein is CASSDGAYSGNTIYF.

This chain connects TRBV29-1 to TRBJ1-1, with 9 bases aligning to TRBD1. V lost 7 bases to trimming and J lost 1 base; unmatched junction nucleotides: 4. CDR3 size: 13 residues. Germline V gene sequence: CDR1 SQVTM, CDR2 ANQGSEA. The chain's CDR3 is CSGRQGENTEAFF. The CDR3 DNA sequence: TGCAGCGGACGACAGGGGGAGAACACTGAAGCTTTCTTT.

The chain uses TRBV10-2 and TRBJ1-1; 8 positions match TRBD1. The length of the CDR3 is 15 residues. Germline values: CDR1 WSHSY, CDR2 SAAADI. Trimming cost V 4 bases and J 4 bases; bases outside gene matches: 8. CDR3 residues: CASSAIDRGVTEAFF. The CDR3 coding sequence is TGCGCCAGCAGTGCTATCGACAGGGGCGTCACTGAAGCTTTCTTT.

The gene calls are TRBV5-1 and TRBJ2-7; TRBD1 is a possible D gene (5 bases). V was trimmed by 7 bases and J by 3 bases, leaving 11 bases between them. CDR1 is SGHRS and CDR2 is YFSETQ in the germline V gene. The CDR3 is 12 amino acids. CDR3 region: CASGQGFYEQYF. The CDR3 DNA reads TGCGCCAGCGGGCAGGGCTTCTACGAGCAGTACTTC.

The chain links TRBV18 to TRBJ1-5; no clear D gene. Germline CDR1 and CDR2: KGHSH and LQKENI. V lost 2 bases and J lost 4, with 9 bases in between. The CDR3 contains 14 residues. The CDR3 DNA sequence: TGTGCCAGCTCACCATTGGAGGAGAATCAGCCCCAGCATTTT. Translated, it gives CASSPLEENQPQHF.

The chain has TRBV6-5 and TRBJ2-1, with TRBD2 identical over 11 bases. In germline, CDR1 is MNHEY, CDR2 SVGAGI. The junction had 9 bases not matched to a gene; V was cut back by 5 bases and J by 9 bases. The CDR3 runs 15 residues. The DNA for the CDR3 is TGTGCCAGCAGTGTACTAGCGGGAGCGCGTAGTGAGCAGTTCTTC. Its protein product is CASSVLAGARSEQFF.

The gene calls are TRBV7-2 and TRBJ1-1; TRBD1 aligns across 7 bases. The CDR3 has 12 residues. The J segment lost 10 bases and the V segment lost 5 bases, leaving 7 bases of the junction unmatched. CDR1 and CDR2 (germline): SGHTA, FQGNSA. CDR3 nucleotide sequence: TGTGCCAGCAGCCAGACAGGGCTTGGAGCTTTCTTT. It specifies CASSQTGLGAFF.

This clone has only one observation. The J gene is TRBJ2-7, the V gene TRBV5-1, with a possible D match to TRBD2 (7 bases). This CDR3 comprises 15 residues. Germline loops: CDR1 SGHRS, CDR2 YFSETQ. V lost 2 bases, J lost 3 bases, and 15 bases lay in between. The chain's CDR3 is CASSLEGRGHYEQYF. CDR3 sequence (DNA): TGCGCCAGCAGCTTAGAAGGGCGGGGGCACTACGAGCAGTACTTC.

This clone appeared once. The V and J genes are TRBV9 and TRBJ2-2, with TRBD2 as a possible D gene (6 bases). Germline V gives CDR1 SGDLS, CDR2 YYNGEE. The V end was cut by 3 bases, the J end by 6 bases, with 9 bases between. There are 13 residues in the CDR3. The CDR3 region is CASSASGAGELFF. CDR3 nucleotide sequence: TGTGCCAGCAGCGCTTCGGGGGCCGGGGAGCTGTTTTTT.

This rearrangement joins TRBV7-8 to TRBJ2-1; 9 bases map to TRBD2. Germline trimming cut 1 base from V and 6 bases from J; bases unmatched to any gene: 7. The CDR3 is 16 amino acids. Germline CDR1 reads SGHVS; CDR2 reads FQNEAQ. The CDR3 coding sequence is TGTGCCAGCAGCTTAGTGGGCGGGAGGGTGGGCAATGAGCAGTTCTTC. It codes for CASSLVGGRVGNEQFF.

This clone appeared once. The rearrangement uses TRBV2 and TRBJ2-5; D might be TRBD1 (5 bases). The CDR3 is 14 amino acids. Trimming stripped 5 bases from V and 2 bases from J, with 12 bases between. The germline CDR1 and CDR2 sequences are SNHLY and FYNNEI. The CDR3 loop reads CASSYTAGQETQYF. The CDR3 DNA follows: TGTGCCAGCAGTTATACTGCAGGGCAAGAGACCCAGTACTTC.

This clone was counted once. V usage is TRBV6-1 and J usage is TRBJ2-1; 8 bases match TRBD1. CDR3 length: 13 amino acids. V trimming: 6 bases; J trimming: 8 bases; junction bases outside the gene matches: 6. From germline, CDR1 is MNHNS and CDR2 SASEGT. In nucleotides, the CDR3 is TGTGCCAGCAGCCGACAGGGGAGCTATGAGCAGTTCTTC. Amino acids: CASSRQGSYEQFF.

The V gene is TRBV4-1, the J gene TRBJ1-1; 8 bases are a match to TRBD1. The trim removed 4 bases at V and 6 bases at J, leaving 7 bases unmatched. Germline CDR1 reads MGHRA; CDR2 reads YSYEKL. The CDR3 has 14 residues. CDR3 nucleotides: TGCGCCAGCAGCCTCGGACAGGGTATTTCTGAAGCTTTCTTT. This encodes CASSLGQGISEAFF.

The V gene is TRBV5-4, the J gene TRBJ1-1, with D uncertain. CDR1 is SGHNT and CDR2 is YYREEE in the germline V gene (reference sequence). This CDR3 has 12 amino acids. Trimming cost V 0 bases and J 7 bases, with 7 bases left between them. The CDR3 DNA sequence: TGTGCCAGCAGCTTGGACACCCATGAAGCTTTCTTT. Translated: CASSLDTHEAFF.

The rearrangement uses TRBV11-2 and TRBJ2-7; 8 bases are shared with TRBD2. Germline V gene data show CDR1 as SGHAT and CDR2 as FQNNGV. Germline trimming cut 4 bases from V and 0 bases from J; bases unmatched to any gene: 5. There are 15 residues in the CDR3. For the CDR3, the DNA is TGTGCCAGCAGCTACGGACTAGCCAGCTCCTACGAGCAGTACTTC. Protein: CASSYGLASSYEQYF.

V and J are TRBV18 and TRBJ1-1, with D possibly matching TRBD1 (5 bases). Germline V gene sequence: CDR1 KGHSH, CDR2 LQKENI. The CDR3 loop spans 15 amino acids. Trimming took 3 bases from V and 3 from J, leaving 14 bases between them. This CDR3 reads CASSPPNWGDTEAFF. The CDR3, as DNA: TGTGCCAGCTCACCTCCTAACTGGGGCGACACTGAAGCTTTCTTT.

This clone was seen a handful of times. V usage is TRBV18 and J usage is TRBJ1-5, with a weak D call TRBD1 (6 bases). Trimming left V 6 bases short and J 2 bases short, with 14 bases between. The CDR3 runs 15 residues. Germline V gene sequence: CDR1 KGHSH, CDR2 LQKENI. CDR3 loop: CASSDRTGGNQPQHF. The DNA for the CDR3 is TGTGCCAGCTCTGACAGGACCGGAGGCAATCAGCCCCAGCATTTT. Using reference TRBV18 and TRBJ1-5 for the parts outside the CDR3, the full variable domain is NAGVMQNPRHLVRRRGQEARLRCSPMKGHSHVYWYRQLPEEGLKFMVYLQKENIIDESGMPKERFSAEFPKEGPSILRIQQVVRGDSAAYFCASSDRTGGNQPQHFGDGTRLSIL.